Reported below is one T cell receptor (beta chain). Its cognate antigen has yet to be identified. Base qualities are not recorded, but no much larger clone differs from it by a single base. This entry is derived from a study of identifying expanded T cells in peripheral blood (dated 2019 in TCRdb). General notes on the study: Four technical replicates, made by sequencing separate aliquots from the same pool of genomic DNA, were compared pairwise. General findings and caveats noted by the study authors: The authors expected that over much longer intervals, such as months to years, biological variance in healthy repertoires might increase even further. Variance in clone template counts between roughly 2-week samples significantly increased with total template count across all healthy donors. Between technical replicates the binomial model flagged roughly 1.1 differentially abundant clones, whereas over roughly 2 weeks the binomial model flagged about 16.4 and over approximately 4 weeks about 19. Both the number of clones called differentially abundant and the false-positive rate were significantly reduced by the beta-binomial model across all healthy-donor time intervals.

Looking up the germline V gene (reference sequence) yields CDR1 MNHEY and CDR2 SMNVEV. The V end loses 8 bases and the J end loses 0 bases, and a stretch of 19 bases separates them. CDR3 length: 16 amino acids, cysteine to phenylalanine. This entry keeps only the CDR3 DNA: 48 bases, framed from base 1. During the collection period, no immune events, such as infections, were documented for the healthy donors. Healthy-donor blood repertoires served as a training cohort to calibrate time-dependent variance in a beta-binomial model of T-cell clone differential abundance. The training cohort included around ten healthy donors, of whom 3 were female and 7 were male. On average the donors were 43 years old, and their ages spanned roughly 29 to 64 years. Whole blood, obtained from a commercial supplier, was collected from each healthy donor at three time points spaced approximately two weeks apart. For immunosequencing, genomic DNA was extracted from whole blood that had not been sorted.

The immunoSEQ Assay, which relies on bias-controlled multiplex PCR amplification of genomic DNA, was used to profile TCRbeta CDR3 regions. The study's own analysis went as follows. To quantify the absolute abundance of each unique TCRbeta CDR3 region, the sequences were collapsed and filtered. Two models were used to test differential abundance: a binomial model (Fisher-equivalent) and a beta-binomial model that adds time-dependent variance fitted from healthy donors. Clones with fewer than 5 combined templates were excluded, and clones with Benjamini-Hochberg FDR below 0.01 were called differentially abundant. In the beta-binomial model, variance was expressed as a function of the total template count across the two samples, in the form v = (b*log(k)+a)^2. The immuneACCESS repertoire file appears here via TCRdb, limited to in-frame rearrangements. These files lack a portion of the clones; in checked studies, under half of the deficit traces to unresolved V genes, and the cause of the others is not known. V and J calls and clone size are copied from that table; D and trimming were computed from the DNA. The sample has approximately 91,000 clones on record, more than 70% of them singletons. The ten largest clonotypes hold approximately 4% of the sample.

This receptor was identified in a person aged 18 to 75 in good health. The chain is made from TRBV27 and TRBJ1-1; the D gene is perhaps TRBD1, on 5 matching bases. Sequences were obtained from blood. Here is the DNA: TGTGCCAGCGTCATACGCTGGGGGGGAATGAACACTGAAGCTTTCTTT. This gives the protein CASVIRWGGMNTEAFF.